Below are 15 T cell receptor beta chains sequenced from a single sample in a study of radiotherapy plus CTLA-4 blockade in lung cancer. Data came from immunoSEQ multiplex PCR; TCRdb stores just in-frame clones and leaves some out. This sample has over 75,000 clones, with approximately 83% found just once. This specimen was peripheral blood, taken from a patient treated with radiotherapy plus ipilimumab. The receptors shown here come from a human donor with non-small cell lung cancer who had stable disease on radiotherapy plus ipilimumab.

The rearrangement joins TRBV27 to TRBJ1-2; D not certain. Trimming stripped 6 bases from V and 5 bases from J, with 10 bases between. The CDR3 is 12 amino acids. CDR1 is MNHEY and CDR2 is SMNVEV in the germline V gene (reference sequence). The CDR3 bases are TGTGCCAGCAGCGGATACGGGTATGGCTACACCTTC. Its protein product is CASSGYGYGYTF.

The J gene is TRBJ1-6, the V gene TRBV5-1; D not resolved. The germline V and J ends were trimmed by 4 bases and 0 bases, with 11 bases remaining between them. CDR1 is SGHRS, CDR2 YFSETQ, per germline. CDR3 length: 16 amino acids. Here the CDR3 DNA reads TGCGCCAGCAGCCCCACCCCGAGCTCCTATAATTCACCCCTCCACTTT. It yields the protein CASSPTPSSYNSPLHF.

V usage is TRBV4-1 and J usage is TRBJ1-6; D gene unclear. CDR3 length: 18 residues. CDR1 MGHRA and CDR2 YSYEKL come from the germline V gene. The V and J ends lost 0 bases and 9 bases respectively, with 21 bases between them. In nucleotides, the CDR3 is TGCGCCAGCAGCCAAGACGGCAACGGCTACTCCCGCCGTTCACCCCTCCACTTT. Its translation: CASSQDGNGYSRRSPLHF.

The chain has TRBV6-5 and TRBJ2-7, with 11 bases matching TRBD2. The CDR3 has 15 residues. V shed 5 bases and J 3 bases; nucleotides not matched to a gene: 6. Germline V gives CDR1 MNHEY, CDR2 SVGAGI. The CDR3 region is CASSPRLAGLYEQYF. The CDR3 bases are TGTGCCAGCAGTCCCCGACTAGCGGGGCTCTACGAGCAGTACTTC.

J is TRBJ2-2 and V is TRBV27; TRBD2 agrees at 9 bases. CDR3 length: 14 amino acids. Losses at the gene ends were 10 bases for V and 6 bases for J; bases not matched to a gene: 9. Germline V gene data show CDR1 as MNHEY and CDR2 as SMNVEV (reference sequence). The CDR3 is CAIRRTSDSGELFF. The CDR3 DNA is TGTGCCATCAGGAGGACTAGCGATTCCGGGGAGCTGTTTTTT.

The chain combines TRBV29-1 with TRBJ1-2; D gene unclear. Germline V gene data show CDR1 as SQVTM and CDR2 as ANQGSEA. V lost 6 bases, J lost 1 base, and 6 bases lay in between. The CDR3 covers 11 residues. The CDR3 protein is CSVEDNYGYTF. CDR3 nucleotide sequence: TGCAGCGTCGAGGATAACTATGGCTACACCTTC.

The V gene is TRBV5-1, the J gene TRBJ2-2, with a tentative D call TRBD1 (6 bases). Trimming took off 0 bases at V and 4 bases at J, with 13 bases between the two ends. This CDR3 region has 16 residues. The V gene's germline CDR1 is SGHRS and CDR2 YFSETQ. CDR3 loop: CASSLGRTASTGELFF. DNA of the CDR3: TGCGCCAGCAGCTTGGGCCGGACAGCTTCCACCGGGGAGCTGTTTTTT.

The chain couples TRBV2 to TRBJ1-4; D is uncertain. Germline V gene sequence: CDR1 SNHLY, CDR2 FYNNEI. There are 13 residues in the CDR3. Trimming took off 10 bases at V and 1 base at J, with 10 bases between the two ends. The CDR3, as DNA: TGTGCCACCAACAGAGTAACTAATGAAAAACTGTTTTTT. It translates to CATNRVTNEKLFF. Together with reference TRBV2 and TRBJ1-4, the CDR3 gives the full variable domain: EPEVTQTPSHQVTQMGQEVILRCVPISNHLYFYWYRQILGQKVEFLVSFYNNEISEKSEIFDDQFSVERPDGSNFTLKIRSTKLEDSAMYFCATNRVTNEKLFFGSGTQLSVL.

This clone was picked up one time. CDR3 protein: CASSSPLAGQTDTQYF. The CDR3 nucleotides read TGTGCCAGCAGTTCTCCTCTAGCGGGGCAAACAGATACGCAGTATTTT. The J gene is TRBJ2-3, the V gene TRBV27, with 9 bases matching TRBD2. Unmatched junction bases numbered 8, after V lost 4 bases and J lost 3 bases. Germline V gene sequence: CDR1 MNHEY, CDR2 SMNVEV (reference sequence). This CDR3 spans 16 amino acids.

The J gene is TRBJ2-4, the V gene TRBV9; a possible D gene is TRBD2 (6 bases). Trimming pared 0 bases from V and 3 bases from J, leaving 13 bases between. This CDR3 has 16 amino acids. Germline CDR1 is SGDLS and CDR2 is YYNGEE. Written as DNA, the CDR3 is TGTGCCAGCAGCGTAGCCGGAGGGGATGGCAAAAACATTCAGTACTTC. It encodes CASSVAGGDGKNIQYF.

V gene TRBV6-5 combines with J gene TRBJ2-7, with D possibly being TRBD1 (6 bases). This CDR3 contains 13 residues. V was pared by 6 bases and J by 5 bases, with 14 bases between. From germline, CDR1 is MNHEY and CDR2 SVGAGI. The CDR3 DNA reads as TGTGCCAGCAGCTCAGGGGTCAGGCACGAGCAGTACTTC. Translated: CASSSGVRHEQYF.

The rearrangement uses TRBV5-6 and TRBJ2-2; TRBD2 matches at 8 bases. The CDR3 has 15 residues. Germline CDR1 and CDR2: SGHDT and YYEEEE. Losses at the gene ends were 0 bases for V and 6 bases for J; bases not matched to a gene: 4. CDR3 protein: CASSLAVAGSGELFF. The CDR3 nucleotides are TGTGCCAGCAGCTTGGCGGTAGCGGGGTCCGGGGAGCTGTTTTTT.

The chain carries TRBV9 and TRBJ2-6; D not certain. CDR3 length: 15 residues. The V gene's germline CDR1 is SGDLS and CDR2 YYNGEE. Trimming removed 0 bases from V and 0 bases from J, with 4 bases in between. The CDR3 region is CASSVGFSGANVLTF. The CDR3 bases are TGTGCCAGCAGCGTAGGATTCTCTGGGGCCAACGTCCTGACTTTC.

This chain joins TRBV4-1 and TRBJ2-7; 8 bases match TRBD2. The CDR3 consists of 16 residues. J was trimmed by 6 bases and V by 3 bases; bases with no gene match: 13. Looked up from germline, CDR1 is MGHRA and CDR2 is YSYEKL. The CDR3 sequence: CASSQAGTRALSEQYF. For the CDR3, the DNA is TGCGCCAGCAGCCAGGCCGGGACTAGGGCCCTCTCCGAGCAGTACTTC.

Details on this clone: At the DNA level, this CDR3 is encoded by other sequences in the same sample as well. The chain employs TRBV9 and TRBJ1-1; the D is unclear. The CDR3 length is 14 residues. From germline, CDR1 is SGDLS and CDR2 YYNGEE. V was trimmed by 0 bases and J by 1 base, leaving 7 bases between them. The DNA for the CDR3 is TGTGCCAGCAGCGTAGCGCAGAAGAACACTGAAGCTTTCTTT. Protein: CASSVAQKNTEAFF. The full variable domain, completed using reference TRBV9 and TRBJ1-1, is DSGVTQTPKHLITATGQRVTLRCSPRSGDLSVYWYQQSLDQGLQFLIQYYNGEERAKGNILERFSAQQFPDLHSELNLSSLELGDSALYFCASSVAQKNTEAFFGQGTRLTVV.